Listed here is a single T cell receptor beta chain. Its specificity is not known. Germline values: CDR1 SGHNT, CDR2 YENEEA. This CDR3 is built from 14 residues. V lost 5 bases, J lost 7 bases, and 15 bases lay in between. The sample originates from a study of T cell repertoires and HLA-DP antigens. Produced via immunoSEQ multiplex PCR; TCRdb's table is partial and in-frame only. There are about 89,000 clones in the sample; approximately 86% occur only once, and roughly 1.5% lies in the top ten. This sequence was found in a man aged 50-59 years in good health and CMV-seronegative. The specimen was CD4+ T cells from PBMCs. The chain carries TRBV11-3 and TRBJ2-1; D tentatively fits TRBD1 or TRBD2 (5 bases each). CDR3 bases: TGTGCCAGCAGCCCGGGACCCGCCAGGAATGAGCAGTTCTTC. It is translated as CASSPGPARNEQFF.